Here is one TCR beta chain with its context. Its antigen remains undetermined. Base qualities were left out, and no much larger clone turns up one base away. The data belong to a study of identical twins (dated by TCRdb to 2016 to 2017). Notes on the research overall: To test whether fetal clonotypes persist, the study used deep sequencing on TCR alpha and beta repertoires from monozygotic twins, unrelated adults of various ages, and cord blood. To rule out contamination, the twin experiments were replicated at different times with different library preparation protocols. Overall study outcomes, separate from this receptor: Recombination models systematically underestimated out-of-frame TCR alpha sharing in monozygotic twins but agreed with sharing between unrelated individuals. Fewer insertions were carried by abundant cord blood beta clonotypes; a weaker similar trend was observed in young adult naive repertoires, while no such trend was observed in memory repertoires. Because the same donors could not be followed over many years, the conclusions relied on cross-sectional statistical analysis. Zero-insertion analyses could be partly confounded by invariant T cells such as MAIT and iNKT, though diverse VJ usage argued against such confounding for most clonotypes. The excess sharing between twins in beta out-of-frame sequences was weaker because fewer shared sequences reduced the signal-to-noise ratio. Compared with coincidental sharing between unrelated individuals, out-of-frame TCR alpha sequences shared between twins had an excess of sequences with low generation probability.

V loses 6 bases at its end and J loses 3 bases; junction bases beyond the gene matches: 7. The CDR3 runs 14 amino acids, cysteine and phenylalanine included. Only the CDR3 DNA is retained, 42 bases long and in frame from the first base. Only healthy Caucasian donors were included. Three pairs of female monozygotic twins, all aged about 18 to 29 years, made up the twin cohort. Positive isolation kits from Invitrogen were used to isolate the CD4+ and CD8+ T cell populations. Receptor amplification or capture employed 5' RACE. Sequenced using an Illumina HiSeq 2000. Template switching added a universal primer binding site, and the final cDNA carried a unique molecular identifier that allowed TCR cDNA molecules to be counted accurately. First-strand cDNA for TCR alpha and beta chains was synthesized from specific primers in the conserved constant-segment region. To control for contamination, every cDNA library carried two barcodes: a SMART-Mk sample barcode plus Illumina barcodes. TruSeq adapter sequences and Illumina sample barcodes were added in two successive PCR steps. Sequencing of the TCR alpha and beta cDNA libraries was done on the Illumina HiSeq platform using custom primers. In the source study's methods: MiGEC was used to process raw reads and extract unique molecular identifiers, and MiXCR was used to find CDR3 positions. For each individual, recombination models were inferred using an EM algorithm with the repgenHMM and IGoR tools. The tcR package in R was used for shared clonotype analysis, with sharing normalized by the product of cloneset sizes. To study raw recombination without the effects of thymic and clonal selection, out-of-frame nonproductive sequences were analyzed. TCRdb passed the public sequencing reads through fastp at Q25 and MiXCR, retaining productive beta sequences. Each record represents a unique CDR3 protein, reported with the most common genes and DNA among its rows. TCRdb assigned the V and J calls; the authors' analysis was not used. For this sample there are about 490,000 distinct CDR3 sequences; nearly 15% appear just once. The ten biggest clones cover roughly 0.46% of the sample.

This sample was shared with a second study, whose subject was yellow fever vaccine responses in identical twins. According to the second study: According to the authors, in identical twins the way T cells responded to vaccination appeared partly convergent and partly personalized. The study precisely tracked vaccine-responding T cell clones in identical twins.

This TCR was sampled from a woman under 30 in good health. Sequencing used CD4+ T cells sorted from blood. The chain is made from TRBV12-3 or TRBV12-4 and TRBJ1-2, and 7 junction bases match TRBD1. The CDR3 sequence is CASSDRDGYYGYTF. At the DNA level, the sequence is TGTGCCAGCAGCGACAGGGACGGCTACTATGGCTACACCTTC.